The clone carrying this T cell receptor beta chain was counted once. Its antigen remains unknown. Sample-barcoded 5' priming and a J-beta primer mix drove a second PCR of about 7 to 12 cycles. TCRdb reanalysed the 5' RACE reads using MiXCR and keeps one entry per CDR3 protein. This table holds approximately 1.5 million distinct CDR3 sequences, approximately 43% found once. The sample belongs to a study of blood T cells in healthy people across ages. Broader study findings: It was the long-lived donors that had more naive CD4+ cells and higher diversity than aged donors.

Per sample, a minimum of 6.5 million PBMCs were isolated. Trimming cost V 4 bases and J 3 bases, with 9 bases left between them. Looked up from germline, CDR1 is KGHSH and CDR2 is LQKENI. This CDR3 has 13 amino acids. The V gene is TRBV18, the J gene TRBJ1-1, with D unclear. The sequenced material came from blood. The source is a woman between 18 and 30 years old in good health. CDR3 nucleotide sequence: TGTGCCAGCTCACAACGATCGGACACTGAAGCTTTCTTT. The encoded protein is CASSQRSDTEAFF. The full variable domain, rest sourced from reference TRBV18 and TRBJ1-1, is NAGVMQNPRHLVRRRGQEARLRCSPMKGHSHVYWYRQLPEEGLKFMVYLQKENIIDESGMPKERFSAEFPKEGPSILRIQQVVRGDSAAYFCASSQRSDTEAFFGQGTRLTVV.